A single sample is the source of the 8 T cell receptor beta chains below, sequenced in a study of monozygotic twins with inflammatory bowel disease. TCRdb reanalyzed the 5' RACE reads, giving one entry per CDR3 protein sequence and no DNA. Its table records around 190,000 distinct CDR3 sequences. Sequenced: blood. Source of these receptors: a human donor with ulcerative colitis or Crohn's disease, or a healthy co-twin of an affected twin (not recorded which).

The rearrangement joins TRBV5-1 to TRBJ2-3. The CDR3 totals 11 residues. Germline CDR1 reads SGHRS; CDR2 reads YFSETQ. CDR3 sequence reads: CASSWADTQYF.

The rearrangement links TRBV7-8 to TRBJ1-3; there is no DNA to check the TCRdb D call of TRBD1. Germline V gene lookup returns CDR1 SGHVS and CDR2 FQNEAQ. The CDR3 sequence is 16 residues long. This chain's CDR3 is CASSPAPGLSGNTIYF.

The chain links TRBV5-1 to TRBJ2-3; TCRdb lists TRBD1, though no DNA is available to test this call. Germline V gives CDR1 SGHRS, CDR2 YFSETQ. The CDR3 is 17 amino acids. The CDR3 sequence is CASSLDHYREDTDTQYF.

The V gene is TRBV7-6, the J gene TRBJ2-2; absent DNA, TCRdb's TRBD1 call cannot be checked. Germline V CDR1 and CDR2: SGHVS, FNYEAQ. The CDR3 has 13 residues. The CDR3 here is CASSPPGAGELFF.

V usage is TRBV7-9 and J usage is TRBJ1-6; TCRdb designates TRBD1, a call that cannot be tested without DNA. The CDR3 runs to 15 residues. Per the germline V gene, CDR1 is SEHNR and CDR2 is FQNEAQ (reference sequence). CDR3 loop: CASSGGTANNSPLHF.

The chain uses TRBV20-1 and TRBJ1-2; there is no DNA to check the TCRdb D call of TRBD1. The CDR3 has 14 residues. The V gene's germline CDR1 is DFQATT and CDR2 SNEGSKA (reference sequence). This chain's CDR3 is CSASGTGVHYGYTF.

This chain's CDR3 is CASSLGQGFADTQYF. The chain recombines TRBV12-3 or TRBV12-4 with TRBJ2-3; TCRdb names TRBD1, which stays unverified in the absence of DNA. This CDR3 region has 15 residues.

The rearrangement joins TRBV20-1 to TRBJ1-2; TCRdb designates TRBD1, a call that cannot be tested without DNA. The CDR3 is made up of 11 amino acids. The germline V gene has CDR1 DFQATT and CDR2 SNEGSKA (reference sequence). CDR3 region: CSDRTVYGYTF.